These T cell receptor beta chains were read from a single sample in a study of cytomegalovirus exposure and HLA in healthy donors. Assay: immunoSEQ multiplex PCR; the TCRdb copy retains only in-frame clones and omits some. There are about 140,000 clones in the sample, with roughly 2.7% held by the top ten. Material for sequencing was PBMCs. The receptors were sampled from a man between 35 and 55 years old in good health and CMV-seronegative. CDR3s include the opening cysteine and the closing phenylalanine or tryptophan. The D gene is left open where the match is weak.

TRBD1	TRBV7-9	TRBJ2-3	TGTGCCAGCAGTTTACAGGGGGCCACAGATACGCAGTATTTT	CASSLQGATDTQYF
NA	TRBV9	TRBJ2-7	TGTGCCAGCAGCGTAGCTAAACAGAGTTACGAGCAGTACTTC	CASSVAKQSYEQYF
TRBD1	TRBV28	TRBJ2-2	TGTGCCAGCAGTTTGGGACAGAGCCCCGGGGAGCTGTTTTTT	CASSLGQSPGELFF
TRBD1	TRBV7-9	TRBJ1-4	TGTGCCAGCAGCGATGGACAGGGGAATGAAAAACTGTTTTTT	CASSDGQGNEKLFF
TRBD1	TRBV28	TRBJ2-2	TGTGCCAGCAGTTCTGTAGGGACAGGGCAGACCGGGGAGCTGTTTTTT	CASSSVGTGQTGELFF
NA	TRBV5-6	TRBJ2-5	TGTGCCAGCAGCTTGGGGCAGCGTCAAGAGACCCAGTACTTC	CASSLGQRQETQYF
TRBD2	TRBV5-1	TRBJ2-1	TGCGCCAGCAGCTTGGAGCCCGGGACTACGAATGAGCAGTTCTTC	CASSLEPGTTNEQFF
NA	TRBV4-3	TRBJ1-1	TGCGCCAGCAGCCCGGGTGAAATTAACACTGAAGCTTTCTTT	CASSPGEINTEAFF
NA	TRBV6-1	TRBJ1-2	TGTGCCAGCAGTATCAGTCCCACGTATAACTATGGCTACACCTTC	CASSISPTYNYGYTF
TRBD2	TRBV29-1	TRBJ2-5	TGCAGCGTTGAACAAGCGGGGTGGTACTTC	CSVEQAGWYF
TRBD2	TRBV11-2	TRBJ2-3	TGTGCCAGCAGCCCGACGGGGCGGGGGGTCGTAGATACGCAGTATTTT	CASSPTGRGVVDTQYF
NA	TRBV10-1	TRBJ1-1	TGCGCCAGCTATCCCCAAGACATGAACACTGAAGCTTTCTTT	CASYPQDMNTEAFF
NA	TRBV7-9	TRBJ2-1	TGTGCCAGCAGCTTCGGGGAAAATGAGCAGTTCTTC	CASSFGENEQFF
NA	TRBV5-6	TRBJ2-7	TGTGCCAGCAGCTTTTACAGAACCGAGCAGTACTTC	CASSFYRTEQYF
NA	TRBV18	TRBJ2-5	TGTGCCAGCTCACCTTCGGGGTCCCCGGACCAGTACTTC	CASSPSGSPDQYF
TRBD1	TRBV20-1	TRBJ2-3	TGCAGTGCTGGATGGGGACAGGGCCAGTATTTT	CSAGWGQGQYF
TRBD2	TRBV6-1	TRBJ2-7	TGTGCCAGCAGTGAATGGGCTAGCGGTGTCTACGAGCAGTACTTC	CASSEWASGVYEQYF
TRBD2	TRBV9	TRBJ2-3	TGTGCCAGCAGCGTAGTGGGTAGCGGGGGGGCCGGAGATACGCAGTATTTT	CASSVVGSGGAGDTQYF
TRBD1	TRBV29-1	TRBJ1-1	TGCAGCGTTGTTTCCAGGGGGTTTACTGAAGCTTTCTTT	CSVVSRGFTEAFF
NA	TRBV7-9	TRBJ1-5	TGTGCCAGCAGCCCCGCTAGCAGCGGGCCCCCACGCGGCAATCAGCCCCAGCATTTT	CASSPASSGPPRGNQPQHF
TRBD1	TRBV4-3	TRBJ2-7	TGCGCCAGCAGCGTACGACAGGGCCCCTACGAGCAGTACTTC	CASSVRQGPYEQYF
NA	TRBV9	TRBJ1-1	TGTGCCAGCAGCGTAGATGAGGGTTGGGGGAACACTGAAGCTTTCTTT	CASSVDEGWGNTEAFF
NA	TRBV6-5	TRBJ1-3	TGTGCCAGCTCCCTAAGGGGTAGCTCTGGAAACACCATATATTTT	CASSLRGSSGNTIYF
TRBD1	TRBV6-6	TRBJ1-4	TGTGCCAGCAGCAGTGGACAGGCGTTAACTAATGAAAAACTGTTTTTT	CASSSGQALTNEKLFF
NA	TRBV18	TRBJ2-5	TGTGCCAGCTCTTGGACAGAGGAAGAGACCCAGTACTTC	CASSWTEEETQYF
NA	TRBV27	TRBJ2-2	TGTGCCAGCAGGGGCAGTCAAGGGGCTTACACCGGGGAGCTGTTTTTT	CASRGSQGAYTGELFF
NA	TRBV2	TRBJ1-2	TGTGCCAGCACTCAGGGAGGAGTTGAGGGCTACACCTTC	CASTQGGVEGYTF
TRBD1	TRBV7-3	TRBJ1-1	TGTGCCAGCAGCTTTAACAGGGGGATGGAGGCTTTCTTT	CASSFNRGMEAFF
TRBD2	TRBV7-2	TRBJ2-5	TGTGCCAGCAGCTTAGCGGGGGGGGTGGAGACCCAGTACTTC	CASSLAGGVETQYF
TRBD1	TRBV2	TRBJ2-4	TGTGCCAGCAGTGAGAGGGGGCAGGGGTACATTCAGTACTTC	CASSERGQGYIQYF
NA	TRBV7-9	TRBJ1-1	TGTGCCAGCAGCCTAAGCGCGGTTAACACTGAAGCTTTCTTT	CASSLSAVNTEAFF
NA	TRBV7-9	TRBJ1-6	TGTGCCAGCAGCTTAGCGGGTTCAGGGACTGCTAAAAACTACCTCCACTTT	CASSLAGSGTAKNYLHF
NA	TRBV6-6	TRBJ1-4	TGTGCCAGCAGTTACGTCCAGGGCGCGAATGAAAAACTGTTTTTT	CASSYVQGANEKLFF
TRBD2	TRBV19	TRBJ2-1	TGTGCCAGTAGTGTACTAGCGGGGGGGCAGAATGAGCAGTTCTTC	CASSVLAGGQNEQFF
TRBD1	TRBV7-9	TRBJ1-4	TGTGCCAGCAGCATAGGGACAGGGGGCGTAGAAAAACTGTTTTTT	CASSIGTGGVEKLFF
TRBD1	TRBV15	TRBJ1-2	TGTGCCACCAGCAGAGGGAGGGAGACAGGGATTTATTATGGCTACACCTTC	CATSRGRETGIYYGYTF
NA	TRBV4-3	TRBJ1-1	TGCGCCAGCAGCCACGACAAGAACACTGAAGCTTTCTTT	CASSHDKNTEAFF
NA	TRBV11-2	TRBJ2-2	TGTGCCAGCAGCTTGAGGGTTATAAACACCGGGGAGCTGTTTTTT	CASSLRVINTGELFF
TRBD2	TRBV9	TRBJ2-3	TGTGCCAGCAGCGTAGAGGGGACCCCGGGACTAGCGGGGCGGTCAGATACGCAGTATTTT	CASSVEGTPGLAGRSDTQYF
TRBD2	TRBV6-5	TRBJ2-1	TGTGCCAGCAGTTCCCGTCTAGCGGGCACCAATGAGCAGTTCTTC	CASSSRLAGTNEQFF
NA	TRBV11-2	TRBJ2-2	TGTGCCAGCAGCCAAGAGGGGGGGTCAAACACCGGGGAGCTGTTTTTT	CASSQEGGSNTGELFF
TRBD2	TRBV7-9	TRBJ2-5	TGTGCCAGCAGCTGGAGACTAGCGGGGTCGGAGACCCAGTACTTC	CASSWRLAGSETQYF
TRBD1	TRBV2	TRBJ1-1	TGTGCCAGCAGCCTACAGGGGGCGGACACTGAAGCTTTCTTT	CASSLQGADTEAFF
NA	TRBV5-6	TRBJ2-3	TGTGCCAGCAGCTTGGAGGTAGGGAGGACAGATACGCAGTATTTT	CASSLEVGRTDTQYF